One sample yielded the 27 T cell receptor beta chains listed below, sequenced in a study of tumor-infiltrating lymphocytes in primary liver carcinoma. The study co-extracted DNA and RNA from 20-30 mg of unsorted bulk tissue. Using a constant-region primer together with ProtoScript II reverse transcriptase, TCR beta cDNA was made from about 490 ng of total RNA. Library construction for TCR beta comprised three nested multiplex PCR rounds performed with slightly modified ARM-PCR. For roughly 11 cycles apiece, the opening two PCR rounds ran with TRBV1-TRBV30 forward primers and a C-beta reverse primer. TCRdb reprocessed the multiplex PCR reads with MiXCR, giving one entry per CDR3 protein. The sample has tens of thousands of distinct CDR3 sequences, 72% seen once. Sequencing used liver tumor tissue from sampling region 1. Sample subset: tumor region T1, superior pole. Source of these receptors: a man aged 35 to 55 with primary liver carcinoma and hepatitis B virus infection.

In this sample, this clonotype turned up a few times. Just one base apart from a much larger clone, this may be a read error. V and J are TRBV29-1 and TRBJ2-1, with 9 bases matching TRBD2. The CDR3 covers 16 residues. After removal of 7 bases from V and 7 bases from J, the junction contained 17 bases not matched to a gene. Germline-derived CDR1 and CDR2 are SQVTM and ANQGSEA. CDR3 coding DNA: TGCAGCGCTCCTTCGAGGGCGGGAGGGCTTACGAATGAGCAGTTCTTC. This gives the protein CSAPSRAGGLTNEQFF.

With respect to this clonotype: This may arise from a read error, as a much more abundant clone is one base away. CDR3 residues: CASSLFQTGAAFF. The CDR3 nucleotides are TGTGCCAGCAGTTTATTCCAAACAGGGGCGGCTTTCTTT. The chain couples TRBV28 to TRBJ1-1; TRBD1 agrees at 7 bases. Germline loops: CDR1 MDHEN, CDR2 SYDVKM. The ends lost 1 base at V and 11 bases at J; junction bases unmatched: 7. The CDR3 loop spans 13 amino acids.

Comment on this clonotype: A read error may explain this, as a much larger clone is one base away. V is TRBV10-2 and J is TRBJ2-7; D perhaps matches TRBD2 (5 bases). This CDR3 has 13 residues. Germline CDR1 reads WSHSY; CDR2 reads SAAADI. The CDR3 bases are TGCGCCAGCAGTGCGCCGGGGATCTACGGGCAGTACTTC. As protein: CASSAPGIYGQYF.

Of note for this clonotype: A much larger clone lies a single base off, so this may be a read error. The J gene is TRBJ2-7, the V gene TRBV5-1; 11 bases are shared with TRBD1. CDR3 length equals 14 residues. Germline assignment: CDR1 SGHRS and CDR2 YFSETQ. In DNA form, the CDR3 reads TGCGCCAACAGCTTCGGGACAGGGGGCTACGAGCAGTACTTC. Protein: CANSFGTGGYEQYF.

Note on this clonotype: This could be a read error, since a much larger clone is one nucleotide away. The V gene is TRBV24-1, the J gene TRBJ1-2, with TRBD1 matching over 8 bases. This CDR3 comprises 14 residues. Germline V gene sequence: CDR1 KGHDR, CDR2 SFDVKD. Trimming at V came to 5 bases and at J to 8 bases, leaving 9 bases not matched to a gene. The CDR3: CATSASGRTGGYTF. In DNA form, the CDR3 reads TGTGCCACCAGTGCCTCGGGACGGACAGGGGGCTACACCTTC.

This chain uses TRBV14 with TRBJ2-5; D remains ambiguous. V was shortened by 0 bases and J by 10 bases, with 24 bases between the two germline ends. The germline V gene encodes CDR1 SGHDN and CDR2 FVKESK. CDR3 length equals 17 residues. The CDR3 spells CASSQDHAPELQELQYF. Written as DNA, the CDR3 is TGTGCCAGCAGCCAAGACCACGCCCCGGAGCTCCAAGAGCTCCAGTACTTC. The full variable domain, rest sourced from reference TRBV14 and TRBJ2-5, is EAGVTQFPSHSVIEKGQTVTLRCDPISGHDNLYWYRRVMGKEIKFLLHFVKESKQDESGMPNNRFLAERTGGTYSTLKVQPAELEDSGVYFCASSQDHAPELQELQYFGPGTRLLVL.

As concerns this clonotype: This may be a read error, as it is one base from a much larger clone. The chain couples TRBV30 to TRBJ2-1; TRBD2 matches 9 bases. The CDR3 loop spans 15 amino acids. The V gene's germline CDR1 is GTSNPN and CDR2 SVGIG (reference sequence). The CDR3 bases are TGTGCCTGTAGTGTAACTAGCGGGCCCTACAATGAGCAGTTCTTC. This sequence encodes CACSVTSGPYNEQFF.

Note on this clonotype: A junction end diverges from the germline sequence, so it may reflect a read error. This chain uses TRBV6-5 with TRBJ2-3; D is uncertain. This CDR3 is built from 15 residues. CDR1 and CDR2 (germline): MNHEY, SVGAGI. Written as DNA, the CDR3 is TGTACCAGCAGTTACTCTAATCGCGTCACAGATACGCAGTATTTT. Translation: CTSSYSNRVTDTQYF.

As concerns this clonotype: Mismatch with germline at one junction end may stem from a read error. In DNA form, the CDR3 reads TGCGCCAGCAGCCAGGATCTAGCTGTTGCCTACAATGAGCACTTCTTC. It specifies CASSQDLAVAYNEHFF. The chain employs TRBV4-1 and TRBJ2-1; weak D call: TRBD2 (5 bases). Looked up from germline, CDR1 is MGHRA and CDR2 is YSYEKL. The CDR3 runs to 16 residues.

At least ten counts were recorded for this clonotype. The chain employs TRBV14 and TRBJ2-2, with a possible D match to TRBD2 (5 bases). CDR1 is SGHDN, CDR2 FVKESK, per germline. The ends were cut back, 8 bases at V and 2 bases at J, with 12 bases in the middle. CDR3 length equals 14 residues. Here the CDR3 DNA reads TGTGCCAGCTCCGGGCGGGCCAACACCGGGGAGCTGTTTTTT. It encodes CASSGRANTGELFF.

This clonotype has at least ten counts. The CDR3 loop reads CASSEGGGPDTQYF. The CDR3 DNA is TGCGCCAGCAGCGAGGGAGGGGGGCCAGATACGCAGTATTTT. V usage is TRBV10-1 and J usage is TRBJ2-3, with D possibly TRBD2 on 7 matching bases. Germline CDR1 WNHNN, CDR2 SYGVQD (reference sequence). The germline V and J ends were trimmed by 6 bases and 4 bases, with 14 bases remaining between them. The length of the CDR3 is 14 residues.

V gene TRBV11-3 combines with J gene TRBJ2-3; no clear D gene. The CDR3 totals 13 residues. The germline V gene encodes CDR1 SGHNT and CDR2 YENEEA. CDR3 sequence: CSSSWGETDTQYF. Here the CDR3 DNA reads TGTAGCAGCAGCTGGGGTGAGACAGATACGCAGTATTTT.

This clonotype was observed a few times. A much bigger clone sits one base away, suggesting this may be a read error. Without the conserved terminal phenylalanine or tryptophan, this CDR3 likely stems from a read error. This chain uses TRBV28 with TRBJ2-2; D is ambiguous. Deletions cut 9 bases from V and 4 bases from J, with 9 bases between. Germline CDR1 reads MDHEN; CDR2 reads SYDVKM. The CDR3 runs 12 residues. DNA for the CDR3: TGTGCCAGGGAATCGGTCACCGGGGAGCTGTTTATT. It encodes CARESVTGELFI.

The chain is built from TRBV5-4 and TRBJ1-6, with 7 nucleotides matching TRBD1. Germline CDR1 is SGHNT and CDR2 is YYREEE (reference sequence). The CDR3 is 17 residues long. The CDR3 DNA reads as TGTCTCAGCAGCTTGAGGACAGGCTTCTCCTATAATTCACCCCTCCACTTT. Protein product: CLSSLRTGFSYNSPLHF.

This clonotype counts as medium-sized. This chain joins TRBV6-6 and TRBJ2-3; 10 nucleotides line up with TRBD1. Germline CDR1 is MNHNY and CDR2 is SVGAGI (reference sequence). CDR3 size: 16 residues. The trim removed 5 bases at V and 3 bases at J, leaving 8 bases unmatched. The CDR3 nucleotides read TGTGCCAGCAGTCTCTTTTTGGGACAGGGGACAGATACGCAGTATTTT. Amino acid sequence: CASSLFLGQGTDTQYF.

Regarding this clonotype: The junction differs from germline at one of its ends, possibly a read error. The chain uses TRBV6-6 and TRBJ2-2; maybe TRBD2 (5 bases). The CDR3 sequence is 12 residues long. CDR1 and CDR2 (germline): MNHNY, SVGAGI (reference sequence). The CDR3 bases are TGTGCCAACACCCTACCCTCCGGGGAACTGTTTTTT. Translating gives CANTLPSGELFF.

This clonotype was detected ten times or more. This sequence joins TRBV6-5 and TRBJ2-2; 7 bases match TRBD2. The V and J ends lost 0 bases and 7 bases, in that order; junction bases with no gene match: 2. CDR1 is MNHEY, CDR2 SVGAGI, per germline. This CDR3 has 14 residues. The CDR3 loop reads CASSYSGGFGELFF. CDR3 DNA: TGTGCCAGCAGTTACTCGGGGGGGTTCGGGGAGCTGTTTTTT.

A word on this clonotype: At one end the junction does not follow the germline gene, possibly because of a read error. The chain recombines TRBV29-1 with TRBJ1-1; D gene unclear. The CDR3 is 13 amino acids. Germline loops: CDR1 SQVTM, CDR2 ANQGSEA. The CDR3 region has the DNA TGCAGCGCCCAGACCCCGGGGAACACTGAAGTTTTCTTT. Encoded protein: CSAQTPGNTEVFF.

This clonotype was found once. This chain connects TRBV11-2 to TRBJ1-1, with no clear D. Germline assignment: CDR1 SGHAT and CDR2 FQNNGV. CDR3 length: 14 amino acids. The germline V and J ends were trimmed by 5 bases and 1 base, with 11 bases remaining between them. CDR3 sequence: CASSPPGPNTEAFF. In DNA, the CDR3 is TGTGCCAGCAGCCCCCCGGGTCCGAACACTGAAGCTTTCTTT.

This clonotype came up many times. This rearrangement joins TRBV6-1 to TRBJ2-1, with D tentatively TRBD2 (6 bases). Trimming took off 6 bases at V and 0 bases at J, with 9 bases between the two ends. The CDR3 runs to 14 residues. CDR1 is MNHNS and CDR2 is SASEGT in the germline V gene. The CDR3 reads CASSLGGSYNEQFF. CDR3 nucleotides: TGTGCCAGCAGCCTGGGGGGCTCCTACAATGAGCAGTTCTTC.

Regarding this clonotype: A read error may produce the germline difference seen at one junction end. The CDR3, as DNA: TGTGCCATCAGCTTGGATATCGGACTAGCCATAGCTGAGCAGTTCTTC. This gives the protein CAISLDIGLAIAEQFF. V is TRBV11-2 and J is TRBJ2-1, with 8 nucleotides matching TRBD2. Germline-derived CDR1 and CDR2 are SGHAT and FQNNGV. The CDR3 has 16 residues.

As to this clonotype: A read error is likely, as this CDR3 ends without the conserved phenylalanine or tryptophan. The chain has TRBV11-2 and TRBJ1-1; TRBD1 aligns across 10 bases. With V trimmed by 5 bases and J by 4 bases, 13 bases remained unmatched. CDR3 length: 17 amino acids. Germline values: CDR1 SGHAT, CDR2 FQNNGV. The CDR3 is CASSRMMGQGFGTEAFV. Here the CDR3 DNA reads TGTGCCAGCAGCCGAATGATGGGACAGGGGTTCGGCACTGAAGCTTTCGTT.

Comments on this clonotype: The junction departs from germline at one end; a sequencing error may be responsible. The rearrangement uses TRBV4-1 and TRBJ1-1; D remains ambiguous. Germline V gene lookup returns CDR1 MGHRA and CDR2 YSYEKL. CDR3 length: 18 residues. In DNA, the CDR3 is TGCACCAGCGGCCACGGCAGATACAACATCTTGATGAACACTGAAGCTTTCTTT. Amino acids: CTSGHGRYNILMNTEAFF.

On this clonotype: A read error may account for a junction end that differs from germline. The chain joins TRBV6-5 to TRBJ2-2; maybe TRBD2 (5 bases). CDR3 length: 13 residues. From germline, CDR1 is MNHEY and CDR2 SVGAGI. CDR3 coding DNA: TGTGCCAGCAGCTCCCGGTACACCGGGGAGCTGTTCTTT. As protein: CASSSRYTGELFF.

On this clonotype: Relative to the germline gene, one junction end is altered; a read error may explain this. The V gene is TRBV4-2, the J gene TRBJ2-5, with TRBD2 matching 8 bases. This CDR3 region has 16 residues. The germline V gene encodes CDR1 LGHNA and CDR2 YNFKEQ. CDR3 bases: TGTGCCAGCAGCCAAGATTGGGGACTAGGCGTAGAGACTCAGTACTTC. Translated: CASSQDWGLGVETQYF.

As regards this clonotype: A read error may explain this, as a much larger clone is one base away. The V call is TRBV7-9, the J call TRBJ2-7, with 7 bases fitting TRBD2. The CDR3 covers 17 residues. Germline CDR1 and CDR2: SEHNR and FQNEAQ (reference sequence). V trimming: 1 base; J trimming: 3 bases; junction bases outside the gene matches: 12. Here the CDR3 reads CASSLGGGSFFFYEQYF. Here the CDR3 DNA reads TGTGCCAGCAGCTTAGGCGGCGGGAGTTTTTTCTTCTACGAGCAGTACTTC.

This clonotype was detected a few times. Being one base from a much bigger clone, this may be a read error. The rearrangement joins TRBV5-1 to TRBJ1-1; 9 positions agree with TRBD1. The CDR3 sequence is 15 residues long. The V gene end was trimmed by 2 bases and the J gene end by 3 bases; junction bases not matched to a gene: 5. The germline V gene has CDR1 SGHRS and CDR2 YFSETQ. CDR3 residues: CASSLGTGNDTEAFF. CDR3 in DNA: TGCGCCAGCAGCTTAGGGACAGGGAATGACACTGAAGCTTTCTTT. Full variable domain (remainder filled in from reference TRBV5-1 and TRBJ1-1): KAGVTQTPRYLIKTRGQQVTLSCSPISGHRSVSWYQQTPGQGLQFLFEYFSETQRNKGNFPGRFSGRQFSNSRSEMNVSTLELGDSALYLCASSLGTGNDTEAFFGQGTRLTVV.